These 30 T cell receptor beta chains were sequenced from one sample in a study of Graves' ophthalmopathy and Graves' hyperthyroidism. RNA transcripts yielded amplified TCR beta CDR3 regions. HTBI-primed first-round RT-PCR preceded second-round multiplex PCR. One entry per CDR3 protein results from TCRdb running MiXCR on the multiplex PCR reads. The profile shows about 220,000 distinct CDR3 sequences, 20% to 25% of them singletons. The material sequenced was peripheral blood. These receptor sequences come from a woman aged 45 to 65 with Graves' ophthalmopathy.

CDR3 loop: CASSQGPGLANTGELFF. CDR3 bases: TGTGCCAGCAGCCAGGGGCCGGGACTAGCGAACACCGGGGAGCTGTTTTTT. This rearrangement joins TRBV14 to TRBJ2-2, with 8 bases aligning to TRBD2. Germline loops: CDR1 SGHDN, CDR2 FVKESK. The CDR3 consists of 17 residues. The J segment lost 0 bases and the V segment lost 3 bases, leaving 6 bases of the junction unmatched.

In this sample, this clonotype turned up many times. The chain employs TRBV15 and TRBJ2-7; D possibly matches TRBD1 or TRBD2 (7 bases each). The germline V gene encodes CDR1 LNHNV and CDR2 YYDKDF (reference sequence). This CDR3 has 16 residues. The V gene lost 0 bases and the J gene lost 4 bases, with 16 bases spanning the gap. The CDR3 nucleotides read TGTGCCACCAGCAGAGAAGGAGCAGGGGGGGGGTACGAGCAGTACTTC. Encoded protein: CATSREGAGGGYEQYF. The full variable domain, its missing parts supplied by reference TRBV15 and TRBJ2-7, is DAMVIQNPRYQVTQFGKPVTLSCSQTLNHNVMYWYQQKSSQAPKLLFHYYDKDFNNEADTPDNFQSRRPNTSFCFLDIRSPGLGDTAMYLCATSREGAGGGYEQYFGPGTRLTVT.

This clonotype was counted ten times or more. V gene TRBV5-8 combines with J gene TRBJ1-1, with no clear D. Looked up from germline, CDR1 is SGHTS and CDR2 is YDEGEE. V lost 0 bases and J lost 4, with 4 bases in between. This CDR3 is built from 12 residues. In DNA, the CDR3 is TGTGCCAGCAGCTTGGTTCCCACTGAAGCTTTCTTT. As protein: CASSLVPTEAFF.

This clonotype was picked up a small number of times. The rearrangement joins TRBV19 to TRBJ1-3; D unclear. The germline gives CDR1 LNHDA, CDR2 SQIVND (reference sequence). Trimming removed 3 bases at V and 3 bases at J, with 18 bases between. The length of the CDR3 is 17 residues. The CDR3 nucleotides are TGTGCCAGTAGTATGGTCGCTCCCGGCAGGCTTGGAAACACCATATATTTT. Translated, it gives CASSMVAPGRLGNTIYF. The full variable domain, rest sourced from reference TRBV19 and TRBJ1-3, is DGGITQSPKYLFRKEGQNVTLSCEQNLNHDAMYWYRQDPGQGLRLIYYSQIVNDFQKGDIAEGYSVSREKKESFPLTVTSAQKNPTAFYLCASSMVAPGRLGNTIYFGEGSWLTVV.

This clonotype was seen ten or more times. The genes are TRBV6-1 and TRBJ2-7; 8 positions agree with TRBD1. Trimming cost V 7 bases and J 4 bases; bases outside gene matches: 12. The CDR3 totals 15 residues. Germline CDR1 and CDR2: MNHNS and SASEGT. CDR3 DNA: TGTGCCAGCACGCCTACGGACAGGGCTTTTTACGAGCAGTACTTC. It specifies CASTPTDRAFYEQYF.

CDR3 region: CASSEWLLAYGYTF. CDR3 DNA sequence: TGTGCCAGCAGTGAGTGGCTCCTTGCCTATGGCTACACCTTC. J is TRBJ1-2 and V is TRBV6-1; D remains ambiguous. V lost 3 bases and J 4 bases, leaving 12 bases between the germline ends. The CDR3 runs 14 residues. Germline loops: CDR1 MNHNS, CDR2 SASEGT.

V usage is TRBV7-2 and J usage is TRBJ2-7; D is unclear. From germline, CDR1 is SGHTA and CDR2 FQGNSA. Trimming left V 5 bases short and J 4 bases short, with 12 bases between. The length of the CDR3 is 13 residues. The CDR3 loop is CASSASIAYEQYF. In nucleotides, the CDR3 is TGTGCCAGCAGCGCTAGTATTGCGTACGAGCAGTACTTC.

The gene calls are TRBV28 and TRBJ2-7; 9 nucleotides agree with TRBD2. Germline V gives CDR1 MDHEN, CDR2 SYDVKM. Trimming took 6 bases from V and 3 from J; bases not matched to a gene: 9. The CDR3 totals 15 residues. The CDR3: CASRSRGGRGYEQYF. In nucleotides, the CDR3 is TGTGCCAGCAGATCCCGAGGCGGGAGGGGCTACGAGCAGTACTTC.

This clonotype came up many times. The chain is built from TRBV27 and TRBJ2-6, with D possibly being TRBD2 (6 bases). The V gene's germline CDR1 is MNHEY and CDR2 SMNVEV (reference sequence). The CDR3 is made up of 15 amino acids. V was shortened by 2 bases and J by 2 bases, with 7 bases between the two germline ends. The CDR3 loop reads CASSLRGTGANVLTF. The CDR3 coding sequence is TGTGCCAGCAGTTTACGGGGGACTGGGGCCAACGTCCTGACTTTC.

The table lists this clonotype with many counts. This sequence joins TRBV20-1 and TRBJ1-2; tentatively, D is TRBD1 (5 bases). Germline loops: CDR1 DFQATT, CDR2 SNEGSKA (reference sequence). This CDR3 has 14 residues. The germline V and J ends were trimmed by 2 bases and 3 bases, with 13 bases remaining between them. The CDR3 region has the DNA TGCAGTGCTAGAAGACAAGACAGAGACTATGGCTACACCTTC. Its translation is CSARRQDRDYGYTF.

This chain joins TRBV5-1 and TRBJ2-5, with 7 bases that match TRBD1. The CDR3 sequence is 15 residues long. V shed 1 base, J shed 1 base, and the junction held 4 bases outside the gene matches. The V gene's germline CDR1 is SGHRS and CDR2 YFSETQ. CDR3 sequence reads: CASSLRQGLQETQYF. The CDR3 DNA reads TGCGCCAGCAGCTTGCGACAGGGCCTCCAAGAGACCCAGTACTTC. Supplemented by reference TRBV5-1 and TRBJ2-5, the full variable domain reads KAGVTQTPRYLIKTRGQQVTLSCSPISGHRSVSWYQQTPGQGLQFLFEYFSETQRNKGNFPGRFSGRQFSNSRSEMNVSTLELGDSALYLCASSLRQGLQETQYFGPGTRLLVL.

A remark on this clonotype: A much larger clone is a single base away; this may be a read error. V usage is TRBV28 and J usage is TRBJ2-5; 10 bases fit TRBD2. Germline values: CDR1 MDHEN, CDR2 SYDVKM. The CDR3 consists of 15 residues. The CDR3 DNA sequence: TGTGCCACCCAACTAGCGGGGTGGGCGAGCGAGACCCTGTACTTC. Its translation is CATQLAGWASETLYF.

This clonotype appeared a few times. The rearrangement links TRBV2 to TRBJ1-2; no firm D call. V was pared by 3 bases and J by 5 bases, with 10 bases between. Germline loops: CDR1 SNHLY, CDR2 FYNNEI. This CDR3 region has 13 residues. The CDR3 protein is CASSERAKYGYTF. The CDR3, as DNA: TGTGCCAGCAGTGAGAGGGCGAAATATGGCTACACCTTC.

This clonotype was seen ten or more times. The chain employs TRBV5-1 and TRBJ2-4; 10 bases map to TRBD2. CDR1 and CDR2 (germline): SGHRS, YFSETQ. The CDR3 sequence is 14 residues long. Losses at the gene ends were 4 bases for V and 10 bases for J; bases not matched to a gene: 8. The CDR3 loop is CASSILAGDGIQYF. CDR3 coding DNA: TGCGCCAGCAGCATCCTAGCGGGAGATGGGATTCAGTACTTC.

In its sample, this clonotype was seen many times. The chain couples TRBV7-9 to TRBJ2-5; 7 bases match TRBD2. V dropped 5 bases and J dropped 2; count of bases not matched to a gene: 8. The CDR3 is 15 residues long. The germline gives CDR1 SEHNR, CDR2 FQNEAQ (reference sequence). Written as DNA, the CDR3 is TGTGCCAGCAGCGCGGGAGCTAGCGAACAAGAGACCCAGTACTTC. This codes for CASSAGASEQETQYF.

This clonotype was found many times. This chain links TRBV27 with TRBJ1-5; D is unclear. CDR3 length: 14 residues. CDR1 is MNHEY and CDR2 is SMNVEV in the germline V gene (reference sequence). The V end was cut by 6 bases, the J end by 4 bases, with 13 bases between. CDR3 DNA sequence: TGTGCCAGCAGGCAGCGGGAGCTTAATCAGCCCCAGCATTTT. Amino acid sequence: CASRQRELNQPQHF.

This clonotype was picked up many times. The rearrangement uses TRBV15 and TRBJ2-7, with D tentatively TRBD2 (6 bases). The CDR3 extends over 15 amino acids. Germline V CDR1 and CDR2: LNHNV, YYDKDF (reference sequence). V lost 5 bases to trimming and J lost 1 base, with 15 bases between them. In nucleotides, the CDR3 is TGTGCCACCAGCGACCAAGGGACTTCATCCTACGAGCAGTACTTC. This sequence encodes CATSDQGTSSYEQYF.

This clonotype occurred many times. The chain is built from TRBV6-1 and TRBJ1-2; 7 bases are shared with TRBD1. The CDR3 has 13 amino acids. V lost 5 bases, J lost 4 bases, and 4 bases stayed unmatched. Germline CDR1 reads MNHNS; CDR2 reads SASEGT. CDR3 DNA: TGTGCCAGCAGTCCCAGGGGGGCCTATGGCTACACCTTC. Protein product: CASSPRGAYGYTF.

This clonotype was counted many times. The gene calls are TRBV12-3 or TRBV12-4 and TRBJ1-2; the D gene is possibly TRBD1 (5 bases). The CDR3 length is 14 residues. Between the trimmed V and J ends, which lost 6 bases and 5 bases, there was a span of 16 bases. CDR3 protein: CASRYTGQVYGYTF. The CDR3 DNA reads as TGTGCCAGCAGATATACAGGCCAAGTATATGGCTACACCTTC.

This clonotype was observed at least ten times. V usage is TRBV20-1 and J usage is TRBJ2-2; D is uncertain. Germline V gene data show CDR1 as DFQATT and CDR2 as SNEGSKA (reference sequence). The CDR3 is made up of 12 amino acids. V was trimmed by 6 bases and J by 3 bases, leaving 8 bases between them. This CDR3 is CSAPHYTGELFF. CDR3 nucleotide sequence: TGCAGTGCGCCGCACTACACCGGGGAGCTGTTTTTT.

In this sample, this clonotype turned up many times. The chain has TRBV14 and TRBJ1-1; D uncertain. There are 14 residues in the CDR3. Germline-derived CDR1 and CDR2 are SGHDN and FVKESK. V shed 0 bases and J shed 4 bases, with 9 bases lying between them. CDR3 bases: TGTGCCAGCAGCCAAGAGCAGCTACGCACTGAAGCTTTCTTT. It is translated as CASSQEQLRTEAFF.

In this sample, this clonotype turned up many times. The chain employs TRBV20-1 and TRBJ2-2, with D unclear. CDR1 is DFQATT, CDR2 SNEGSKA, per germline (reference sequence). CDR3 length: 14 residues. V gave up 6 bases and J gave up 0 bases, with 11 bases separating them. The CDR3 is CSAPDGANTGELFF. CDR3 sequence (DNA): TGCAGTGCCCCGGATGGGGCGAACACCGGGGAGCTGTTTTTT.

This clonotype showed up many times. The chain employs TRBV12-3 or TRBV12-4 and TRBJ1-1; no reliable D call. The CDR3 is made up of 15 amino acids. Trimming cost V 6 bases and J 1 base, with 15 bases left between them. The CDR3 region is CASSPPQTGNTEAFF. CDR3 in DNA: TGTGCCAGCAGCCCACCTCAGACTGGGAACACTGAAGCTTTCTTT.

This clonotype has more than one count but fewer than ten. One end of the junction does not line up with germline, which may come from a read error. The chain combines TRBV6-2 or TRBV6-3 with TRBJ1-5; D is ambiguous. This CDR3 has 16 amino acids. Germline CDR1 reads MNHEY; CDR2 reads SVGEGT. The CDR3 coding sequence is TGTGCCAGCACTTACGGGAGAGCGTCTAGCAATCAGCCCCAGCATTTT. This codes for CASTYGRASSNQPQHF.

This clonotype was observed many times. V and J are TRBV20-1 and TRBJ1-2, with D possibly TRBD1 on 5 matching bases. Germline loops: CDR1 DFQATT, CDR2 SNEGSKA (reference sequence). CDR3 size: 12 residues. Deletions cut 2 bases from V and 6 bases from J, with 10 bases between. Here the CDR3 reads CSARNRLDGYTF. DNA for the CDR3: TGCAGTGCTAGAAACAGGCTGGATGGCTACACCTTC.

The chain carries TRBV20-1 and TRBJ2-7, with 10 bases aligning to TRBD2. Germline-derived CDR1 and CDR2 are DFQATT and SNEGSKA (reference sequence). CDR3 size: 14 residues. The V and J ends lost 3 bases and 2 bases, in that order; junction bases with no gene match: 4. Written as DNA, the CDR3 is TGCAGTGCTAGTTCTACTAGCGGGACCTACGAGCAGTACTTC. The encoded protein is CSASSTSGTYEQYF.

This clonotype appeared many times. The J gene is TRBJ1-1, the V gene TRBV29-1; TRBD1 aligns across 9 bases. The V and J ends lost 7 bases and 5 bases, in that order; junction bases with no gene match: 8. Germline V gene data show CDR1 as SQVTM and CDR2 as ANQGSEA. CDR3 length: 13 residues. The CDR3 nucleotides read TGCAGCGGCCGCCGGGACAGGGCAACTGAAGCTTTCTTT. Residues: CSGRRDRATEAFF.

This clonotype has at least ten counts. CDR3 bases: TGTGCCAGCAGTTTCGGGCCAATGAGCGCTGAAGCTTTCTTT. It yields the protein CASSFGPMSAEAFF. This chain links TRBV27 with TRBJ1-1; D uncertain. The CDR3 totals 14 residues. Germline-derived CDR1 and CDR2 are MNHEY and SMNVEV (reference sequence). V lost 3 bases and J 6 bases, leaving 14 bases between the germline ends.

This sequence joins TRBV18 and TRBJ2-7; D remains unclear. V was trimmed by 2 bases and J by 2 bases, leaving 7 bases between them. Germline CDR1 reads KGHSH; CDR2 reads LQKENI. This CDR3 is built from 13 residues. The CDR3 region is CASSPTVAYEQYF. The CDR3 bases are TGTGCCAGCTCACCAACAGTAGCCTACGAGCAGTACTTC. Based on the CDR3 plus reference TRBV18 and TRBJ2-7, the full variable domain is NAGVMQNPRHLVRRRGQEARLRCSPMKGHSHVYWYRQLPEEGLKFMVYLQKENIIDESGMPKERFSAEFPKEGPSILRIQQVVRGDSAAYFCASSPTVAYEQYFGPGTRLTVT.

This clonotype was recorded many times. The chain carries TRBV7-8 and TRBJ2-7; D unclear. CDR1 and CDR2 (germline): SGHVS, FQNEAQ. CDR3 length: 15 amino acids. Trimming took off 5 bases at V and 6 bases at J, with 20 bases between the two ends. CDR3 nucleotides: TGTGCCAGCAGCCAATCGGGTTTAGGAGCTCTCGAGCAGTACTTC. Encoded protein: CASSQSGLGALEQYF.